What follows is one TCR beta chain and its context. Some clones are missing from TCRdb's copy, which holds only in-frame ones; the method was immunoSEQ multiplex PCR. The sample yields 55,000 to 90,000 clones, 82% seen once. The data are from a study of T cell responses to AZD1222 COVID-19 vaccine. V dropped 3 bases and J dropped 7; count of bases not matched to a gene: 15. CDR1 and CDR2 (germline): LNHNV, YYDKDF (reference sequence). This CDR3 is built from 17 residues. The rearrangement uses TRBV15 and TRBJ2-1; 7 nucleotides line up with TRBD2. The source is an adult in good health. The material sequenced was peripheral blood, taken on day 0 of AZD1222 vaccination. CDR3 in amino acids: CATSRAAAGGYQNEQFF. The CDR3 nucleotides read TGTGCCACCAGCAGGGCCGCAGCCGGGGGGTACCAAAATGAGCAGTTCTTC.